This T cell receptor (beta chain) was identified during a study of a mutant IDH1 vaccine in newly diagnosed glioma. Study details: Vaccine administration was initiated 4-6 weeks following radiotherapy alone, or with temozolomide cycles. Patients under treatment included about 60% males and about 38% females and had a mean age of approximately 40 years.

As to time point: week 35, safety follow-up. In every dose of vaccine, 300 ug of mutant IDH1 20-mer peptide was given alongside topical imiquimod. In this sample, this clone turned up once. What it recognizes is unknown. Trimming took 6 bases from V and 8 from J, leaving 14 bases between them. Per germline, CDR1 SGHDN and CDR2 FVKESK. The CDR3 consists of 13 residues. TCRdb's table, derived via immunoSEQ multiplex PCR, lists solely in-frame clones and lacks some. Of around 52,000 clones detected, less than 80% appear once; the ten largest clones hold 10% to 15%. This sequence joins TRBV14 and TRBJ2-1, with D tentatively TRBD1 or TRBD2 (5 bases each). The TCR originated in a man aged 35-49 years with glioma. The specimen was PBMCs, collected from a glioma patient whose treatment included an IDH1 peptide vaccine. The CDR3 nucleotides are TGTGCCAGCAGGCGACTGGGGGTGGATGAGCAGTTCTTC. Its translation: CASRRLGVDEQFF.